The TCR beta chain described here comes from a study of human T cells and chemical hapten exposure (dated by TCRdb to the early 2020s). Background on the whole study: For sensitization, 2% DPC in acetone was applied to a roughly 2 cm by roughly 2 cm area of upper inner arm skin. Throughout the roughly 25-week study period, patients were also given weekly therapeutic DPC doses on the scalp. Patch testing on the upper back used Finn chambers containing 0.01% DPC, with scoring done after 6 days according to International Contact Dermatitis Research Group standards. Libraries were combined into a pool for sequencing, and differences in TCR yield between samples came mainly from small differences in library volumes within the pool. Blood was sampled from patients pre-sensitization (week 0) and at 2, 6 and about 24 weeks after DPC sensitization. For TCR sequencing, blood came from 25 to 35 alopecia patients at anywhere from one to four time points (pre-sensitization, 2, 6 and 24 weeks). The mostly female patient cohort included alopecia areata with under or over 50% scalp involvement, alopecia totalis and alopecia universalis. The study tracked peripheral blood TCR repertoire changes in vivo during primary and secondary sensitization to the hapten diphenylcyclopropenone (DPC) in alopecia patients.

The library was made by RACE. Sequencing was performed on a NextSeq 500. During library preparation, unique molecular identifiers were attached to individual cDNA molecules so that TCRs could be counted quantitatively and reproducibly. Each blood RNA sample was used to sequence both TCR alpha and TCR beta chains. As for the original processing: Samples had a median of roughly 100,000 TCRs, with a range from about 23,224 to 700,000. V, J and CDR3 annotation of the TCR reads was performed with the Decombinator software suite. To make PS versus PT1 abundance plots, every sample was subsampled to the same number of TCRs (28,000). TCRs were defined as expanded if absent before sensitization and observed at least eight times at the 2-week time point. TCRdb trimmed public reads at Q25 via fastp, called clones via MiXCR and kept in-frame beta chains. Entries that share a CDR3 protein sequence are merged under the most common genes and DNA. What appears here as the V and J calls and clone size reflects TCRdb's work, not the paper's. The sample table records approximately 52,000 distinct CDR3 sequences; approximately 8.8% of these occur just once. The ten most abundant clones make up 11% to 15% of the sample.

The cysteine opens and the phenylalanine closes a CDR3 of 14 amino acids. Just the 42-base CDR3 DNA is kept, in frame starting at base 1. V and J lose 4 bases and 6 bases, and a span of 11 bases separates them. Sequences KGHDR (CDR1) and SFDVKD (CDR2) are obtained from the germline V gene. The meaning of the sample's time point label: pre-sensitization, week 0. What this sample's treatment or condition label stands for: therapeutic diphenylcyclopropenone sensitization with weekly scalp DPC. At every patch-test visit, the blood draw took place before the patch test was put on. Eligible patients were aged 18 to 70, diagnosed with alopecia, deemed suitable for DPC therapy, and excluded if pregnant. Total RNA was extracted from unfractionated whole blood that had been collected in Tempus Blood RNA tubes. What the work shows at the level of the full study, not this receptor alone: Repeated subsampling changed both the strength of the expansion versus patch-test correlation and the threshold at which that correlation became significant. Alopecia, a presumed autoimmune disease, was present in all patients, so the immune response of the patients might differ from that of healthy individuals. Significantly more large CDR3 similarity clusters were formed by expanded TCRs than by pre-sensitization or healthy control sets, consistent with antigen-driven responses. DPC sensitization did not change how many TCRs were above 1 in 1000 frequency, and no evidence was found of alterations in global repertoire structure. Patch test score was positively correlated with the number of PT1 expanded TCRs, with significance at thresholds 8, 16 and 32 but not at 4.

This clonotype has a count of ten or more. Its recognized antigen is unknown. No clone much larger than this one lies a single base away; base qualities are absent. Source: whole blood, taken in connection with sensitization to the hapten diphenylcyclopropenone (DPC). The origin of this receptor is a middle-aged woman with alopecia areata. Some clones in this sample may be carry-over from other donors' samples. The chain uses TRBV24-1 and TRBJ2-2; a confident D gene designation cannot be given. The CDR3 reads CATSDQRFAGELFF. The nucleotide sequence is TGTGCCACCAGTGACCAGCGTTTCGCCGGGGAGCTGTTTTTT.